The entry below describes one TCR beta chain. Sequenced by immunoSEQ multiplex PCR; TCRdb stores in-frame clones only, minus some. The sample holds 9,500 to 15,000 clones, approximately 84% seen once. This sample is drawn from a study of tumor-infiltrating lymphocytes in localized non-small cell lung cancer. Trimming removed 4 bases at V and 7 bases at J, with 14 bases between. The CDR3 has 14 amino acids. CDR1 and CDR2 from the germline V gene are LNHDA and SQIVND (reference sequence). The sample was lung tumor tissue. This clonotype was sampled from a human donor with non-small cell lung cancer. The rearrangement uses TRBV19 and TRBJ2-1; D remains ambiguous. The CDR3 is CASSKVEDGNEQFF. The CDR3 region has the DNA TGTGCCAGTAGTAAGGTCGAAGACGGGAATGAGCAGTTCTTC.